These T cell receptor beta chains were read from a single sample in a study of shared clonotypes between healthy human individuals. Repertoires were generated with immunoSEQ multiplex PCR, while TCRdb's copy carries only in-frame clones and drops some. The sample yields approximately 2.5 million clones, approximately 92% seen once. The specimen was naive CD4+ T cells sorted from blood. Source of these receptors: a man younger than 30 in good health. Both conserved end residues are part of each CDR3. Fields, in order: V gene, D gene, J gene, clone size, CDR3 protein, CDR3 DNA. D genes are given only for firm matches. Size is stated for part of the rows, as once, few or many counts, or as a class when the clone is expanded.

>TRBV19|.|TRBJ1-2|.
CASSIERNYGYTF
TGTGCCAGTAGTATAGAGCGGAACTATGGCTACACCTTC
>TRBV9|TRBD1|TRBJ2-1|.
CASSAVPGQGKNEQFF
TGTGCCAGCAGCGCCGTCCCGGGACAGGGTAAGAATGAGCAGTTCTTC
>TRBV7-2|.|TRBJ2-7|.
CASSLGQGSSYEQYF
TGTGCCAGCAGCTTGGGCCAGGGGTCCTCCTACGAGCAGTACTTC
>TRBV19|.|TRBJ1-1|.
CASSMLSSANTEAFF
TGTGCCAGTAGTATGTTGAGCAGCGCGAACACTGAAGCTTTCTTT
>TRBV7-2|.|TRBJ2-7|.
CASSLRGVGFYEQYF
TGTGCCAGCAGCTTACGAGGGGTGGGATTCTACGAGCAGTACTTC
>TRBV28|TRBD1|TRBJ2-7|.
CASSFTGTGAYEQYF
TGTGCCAGCAGTTTCACTGGGACAGGGGCCTACGAGCAGTACTTC
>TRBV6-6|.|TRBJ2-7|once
CASRFRQDSSYEQYF
TGTGCCAGCAGATTCCGACAGGACAGCTCCTACGAGCAGTACTTC
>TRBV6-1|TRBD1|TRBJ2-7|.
CKTRGPFIYEQYF
TGCAAGACCAGGGGGCCCTTTATCTACGAGCAGTACTTC
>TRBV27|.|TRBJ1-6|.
CASSPRAANNSPLHF
TGTGCCAGCAGTCCCCGGGCGGCAAATAATTCACCCCTCCACTTT
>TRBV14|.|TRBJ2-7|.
CASSQGMAGEEYEQYF
TGTGCCAGCAGCCAAGGGATGGCAGGGGAGGAGTACGAGCAGTACTTC
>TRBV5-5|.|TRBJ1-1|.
CASSPLWAGNTEAFF
TGTGCCAGCAGCCCCCTTTGGGCAGGCAACACTGAAGCTTTCTTT
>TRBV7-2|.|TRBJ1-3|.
CASSLGPSGNTIYF
TGTGCCAGCAGCTTAGGTCCGTCCGGAAACACCATATATTTT
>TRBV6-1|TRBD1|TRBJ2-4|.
CASSATGTVNIQYF
TGTGCCAGCAGTGCCACCGGGACAGTAAACATTCAGTACTTC
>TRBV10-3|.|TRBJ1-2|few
CAISESIGGYGYTF
TGTGCCATCAGTGAGTCAATCGGTGGCTATGGCTACACCTTC
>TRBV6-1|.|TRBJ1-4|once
CASGSQGLNNEKLFF
TGTGCCAGCGGATCCCAGGGACTGAATAATGAAAAACTGTTTTTT
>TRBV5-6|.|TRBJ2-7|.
CASSFRGQGAYEQYF
TGTGCCAGCAGCTTCCGGGGACAAGGGGCTTACGAGCAGTACTTC
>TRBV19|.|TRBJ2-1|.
CASSMTVNEQFF
TGTGCCAGTAGTATGACAGTTAATGAGCAGTTCTTC
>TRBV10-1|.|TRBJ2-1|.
CASSESGAGALHNEQFF
TGCGCCAGCAGTGAGTCGGGGGCGGGAGCCCTACACAATGAGCAGTTCTTC
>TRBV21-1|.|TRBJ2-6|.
CASSKPGYFTGSGANVLTF
TGTGCCAGCAGCAAACCCGGCTACTTTACAGGGTCAGGGGCCAACGTCCTGACTTTC
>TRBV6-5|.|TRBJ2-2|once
CASSYGLTVRGGELFF
TGTGCCAGCAGTTACGGACTGACGGTCCGAGGCGGGGAGCTGTTTTTT
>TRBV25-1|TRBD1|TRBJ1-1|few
CASSEYVTGSNTEAFF
TGTGCCAGCAGTGAATATGTGACAGGGTCAAACACTGAAGCTTTCTTT
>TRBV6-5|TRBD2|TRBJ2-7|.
CASSYGAGEYF
TGTGCCAGCAGTTACGGGGCGGGGGAGTACTTC
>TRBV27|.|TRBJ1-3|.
CASSLTGRFSGNTIYF
TGTGCCAGCAGTTTAACGGGGCGATTCTCTGGAAACACCATATATTTT
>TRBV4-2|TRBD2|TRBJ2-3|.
CASSQDAGVGTDTQYF
TGTGCCAGCAGCCAAGATGCGGGAGTCGGCACAGATACGCAGTATTTT
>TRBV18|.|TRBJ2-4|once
CASSPVLDAKNIQYF
TGTGCCAGCTCACCGGTACTAGACGCCAAAAACATTCAGTACTTC
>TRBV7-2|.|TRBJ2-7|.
CASSLEAGTLREQYF
TGTGCCAGCAGCTTAGAAGCTGGGACCCTACGGGAGCAGTACTTC
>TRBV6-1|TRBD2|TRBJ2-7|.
CASSWTSGGLYEQYF
TGTGCCAGCAGTTGGACTAGCGGGGGGCTGTACGAGCAGTACTTC
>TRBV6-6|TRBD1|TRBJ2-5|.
CASSFNRGREETQYF
TGTGCCAGCAGTTTTAACAGGGGGCGAGAAGAGACCCAGTACTTC
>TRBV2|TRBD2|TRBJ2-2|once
CASSEAKGLDDPGELFF
TGTGCCAGCAGTGAAGCGAAGGGACTAGATGACCCCGGGGAGCTGTTTTTT
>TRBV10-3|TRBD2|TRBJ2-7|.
CAISEAWQGGYEQYF
TGTGCCATCAGTGAAGCGTGGCAGGGAGGGTACGAGCAGTACTTC
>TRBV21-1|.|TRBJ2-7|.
CASSKEGQKAYEQYF
TGTGCCAGCAGCAAAGAGGGGCAGAAAGCCTACGAGCAGTACTTC
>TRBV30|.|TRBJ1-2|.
CAWSVQASSYGYTF
TGTGCCTGGAGTGTACAGGCCTCTTCGTATGGCTACACCTTC
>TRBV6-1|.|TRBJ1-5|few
CASWGDGTYNQPQHF
TGTGCCAGCTGGGGCGACGGGACTTATAATCAGCCCCAGCATTTT
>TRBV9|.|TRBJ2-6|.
CASSPQLGYGANVLTF
TGTGCCAGCAGCCCCCAGTTGGGTTATGGGGCCAACGTCCTGACTTTC
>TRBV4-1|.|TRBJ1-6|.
CASSIQQGGGFNSPLHF
TGCGCCAGCAGCATCCAACAGGGAGGGGGGTTTAACTCACCCCTCCACTTT
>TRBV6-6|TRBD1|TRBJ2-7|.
CASSYGDRTYEQYF
TGTGCCAGCAGTTATGGGGACAGAACCTACGAGCAGTACTTC
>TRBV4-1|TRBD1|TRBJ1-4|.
CASSYRADRAEREKLFF
TGCGCCAGTAGCTACAGAGCCGACAGGGCTGAGAGGGAAAAACTGTTTTTT
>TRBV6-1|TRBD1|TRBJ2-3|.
CASSETGGGGPDTQYF
TGTGCCAGCAGTGAGACAGGGGGAGGGGGTCCAGATACGCAGTATTTT
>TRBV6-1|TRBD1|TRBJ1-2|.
CASRQGQYGYTF
TGTGCCAGCAGGCAGGGACAGTATGGCTACACCTTC
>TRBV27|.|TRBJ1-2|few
CASSSKGNYGYTF
TGTGCCAGCAGTTCCAAGGGGAACTATGGCTACACCTTC
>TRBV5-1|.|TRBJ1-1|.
CASSLATRLHTEAFF
TGCGCCAGCAGCTTGGCCACCAGGCTACACACTGAAGCTTTCTTT
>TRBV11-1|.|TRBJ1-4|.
CASSLGGGNEKLFF
TGTGCCAGCAGCTTGGGGGGAGGAAATGAAAAACTGTTTTTT
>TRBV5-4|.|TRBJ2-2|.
CASSPKGDSINTGELFF
TGTGCCAGCAGCCCGAAAGGGGACTCTATAAACACCGGGGAGCTGTTTTTT
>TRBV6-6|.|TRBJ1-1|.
CASSQQGPNTEAFF
TGTGCCAGCAGTCAACAGGGCCCCAACACTGAAGCTTTCTTT
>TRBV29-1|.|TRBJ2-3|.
CSVEEGGGTQYF
TGCAGCGTTGAAGAAGGGGGTGGTACGCAGTATTTT
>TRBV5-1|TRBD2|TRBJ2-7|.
CASSWGTTATYEQYF
TGCGCCAGCAGCTGGGGGACTACGGCTACGTACGAGCAGTACTTC
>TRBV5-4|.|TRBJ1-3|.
CASSLNGYSGNTIYF
TGTGCCAGCAGCTTAAACGGTTACTCTGGAAACACCATATATTTT
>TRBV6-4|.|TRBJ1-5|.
CASPDDSSSSNQPQHF
TGTGCCAGCCCCGACGATTCATCATCTAGCAATCAGCCCCAGCATTTT
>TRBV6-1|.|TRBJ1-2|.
CASRPPLGLQYGYTF
TGTGCCAGCAGACCGCCCCTGGGACTCCAGTATGGCTACACCTTC
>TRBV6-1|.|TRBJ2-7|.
CASSEGGGSYEQYF
TGTGCCAGCAGCGAAGGGGGTGGGTCCTACGAGCAGTACTTC
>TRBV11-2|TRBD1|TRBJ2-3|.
CASSAGNRGTDTQYF
TGTGCCAGCAGCGCCGGGAACAGGGGAACAGATACGCAGTATTTT
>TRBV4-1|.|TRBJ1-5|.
CASSPRDSNQPQHF
TGCGCCAGCAGCCCCCGGGACAGCAATCAGCCCCAGCATTTT
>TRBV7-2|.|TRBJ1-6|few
CASSLVGGKNSPLHF
TGTGCCAGCAGCTTAGTAGGAGGAAAGAATTCACCCCTCCACTTT
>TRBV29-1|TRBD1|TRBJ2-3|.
CSGRQGRDTQYF
TGCAGCGGCCGACAGGGGAGGGATACGCAGTATTTT
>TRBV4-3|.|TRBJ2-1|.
CASSHDPPAVLNEQFF
TGCGCCAGCAGCCATGACCCCCCCGCCGTGCTCAATGAGCAGTTCTTC